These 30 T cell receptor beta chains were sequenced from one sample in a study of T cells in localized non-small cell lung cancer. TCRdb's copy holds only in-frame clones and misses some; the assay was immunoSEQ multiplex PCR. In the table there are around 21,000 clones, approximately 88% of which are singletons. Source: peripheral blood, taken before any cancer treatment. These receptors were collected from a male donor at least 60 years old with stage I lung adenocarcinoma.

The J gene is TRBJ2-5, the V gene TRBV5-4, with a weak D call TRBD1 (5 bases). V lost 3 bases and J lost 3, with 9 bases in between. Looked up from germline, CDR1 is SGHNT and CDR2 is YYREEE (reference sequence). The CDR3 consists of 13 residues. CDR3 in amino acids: CASSSQGKETQYF. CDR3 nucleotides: TGTGCCAGCAGCTCCCAGGGAAAAGAGACCCAGTACTTC.

DNA for the CDR3: TGTGCCAGCAGTGAAACAGGGGGGATAGGAAACATTCAGTACTTC. Translation gives CASSETGGIGNIQYF. The rearrangement joins TRBV2 to TRBJ2-4, with 8 bases matching TRBD1. V trimming: 2 bases; J trimming: 6 bases; junction bases outside the gene matches: 6. CDR3 length: 15 amino acids. CDR1 is SNHLY and CDR2 is FYNNEI in the germline V gene.

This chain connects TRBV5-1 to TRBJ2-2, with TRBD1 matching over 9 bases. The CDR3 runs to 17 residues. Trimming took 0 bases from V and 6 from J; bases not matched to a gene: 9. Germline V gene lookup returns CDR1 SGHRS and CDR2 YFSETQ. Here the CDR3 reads CASSLVGTGQRAGELFF. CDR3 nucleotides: TGCGCCAGCAGCTTGGTTGGGACAGGGCAGAGGGCCGGGGAGCTGTTTTTT.

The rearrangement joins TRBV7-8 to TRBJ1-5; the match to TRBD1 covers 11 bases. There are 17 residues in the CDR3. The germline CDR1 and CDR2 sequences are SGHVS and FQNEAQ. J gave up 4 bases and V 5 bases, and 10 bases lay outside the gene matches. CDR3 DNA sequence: TGTGCCAGCAGCCTATGGGACAGGGGGACGGGAAATCAGCCCCAGCATTTT. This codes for CASSLWDRGTGNQPQHF. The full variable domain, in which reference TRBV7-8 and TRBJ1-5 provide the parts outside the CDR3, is GAGVSQSPRYKVAKRGQDVALRCDPISGHVSLFWYQQALGQGPEFLTYFQNEAQLDKSGLPSDRFFAERPEGSVSTLKIQRTQQEDSAVYLCASSLWDRGTGNQPQHFGDGTRLSIL.

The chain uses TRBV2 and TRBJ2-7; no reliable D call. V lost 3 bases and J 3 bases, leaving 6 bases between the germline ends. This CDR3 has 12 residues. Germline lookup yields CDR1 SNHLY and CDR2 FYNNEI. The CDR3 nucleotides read TGTGCCAGCAGTGATGATGACTACGAGCAGTACTTC. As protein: CASSDDDYEQYF.

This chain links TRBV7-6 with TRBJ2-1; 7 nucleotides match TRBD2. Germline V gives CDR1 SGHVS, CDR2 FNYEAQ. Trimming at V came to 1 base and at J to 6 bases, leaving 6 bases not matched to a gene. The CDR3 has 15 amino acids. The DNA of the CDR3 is TGTGCCAGCAGCTTAGGAACTAGCGACGGCAATGAGCAGTTCTTC. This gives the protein CASSLGTSDGNEQFF.

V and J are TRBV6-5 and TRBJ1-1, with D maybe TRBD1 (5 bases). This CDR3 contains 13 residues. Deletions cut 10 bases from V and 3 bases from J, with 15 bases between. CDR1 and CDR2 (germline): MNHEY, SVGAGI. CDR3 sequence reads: CATARGEYTEAFF. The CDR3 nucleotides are TGTGCCACTGCTCGGGGGGAGTACACTGAAGCTTTCTTT.

The CDR3 DNA reads as TGTGCCAGCAGTTTATTGGGACAGTCCCACGAGCAGTACTTC. As protein: CASSLLGQSHEQYF. The chain links TRBV27 to TRBJ2-7; 7 bases match TRBD1. The germline V gene encodes CDR1 MNHEY and CDR2 SMNVEV (reference sequence). V lost 1 base, J lost 5 bases, and 5 bases stayed unmatched. The CDR3 spans 14 residues.

The CDR3 region has the DNA TGTGCCAGCAGTTTTGTACAGCAAGTTGAAGCTTTCTTT. This translates into CASSFVQQVEAFF. The chain couples TRBV28 to TRBJ1-1; D gene unclear. Trimming took 3 bases from V and 7 from J, leaving 12 bases between them. This CDR3 is 13 amino acids long. CDR1 is MDHEN and CDR2 is SYDVKM in the germline V gene.

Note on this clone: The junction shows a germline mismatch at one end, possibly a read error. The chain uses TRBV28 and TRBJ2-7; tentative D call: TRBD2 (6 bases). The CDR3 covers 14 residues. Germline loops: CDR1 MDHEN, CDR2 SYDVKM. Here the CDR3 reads CASSSPGVRSEQHF. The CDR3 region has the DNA TGTGCCAGCAGTTCCCCGGGGGTGAGGAGCGAGCAGCACTTC.

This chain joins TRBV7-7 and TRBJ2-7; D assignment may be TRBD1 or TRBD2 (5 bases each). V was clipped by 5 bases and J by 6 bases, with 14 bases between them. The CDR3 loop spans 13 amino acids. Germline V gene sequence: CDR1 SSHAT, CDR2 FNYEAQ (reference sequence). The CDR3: CASSQTRDGEQYF. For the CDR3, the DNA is TGTGCCAGCAGCCAGACCCGGGACGGCGAGCAGTACTTC.

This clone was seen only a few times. The CDR3 sequence is CASSQDPVTSGGYEQYF. In DNA, the CDR3 is TGCGCCAGCAGCCAGGACCCGGTCACTAGCGGGGGGTACGAGCAGTACTTC. V is TRBV4-3 and J is TRBJ2-7; TRBD2 aligns across 12 bases. The junction had 10 bases not matched to a gene; V was cut back by 3 bases and J by 4 bases. Germline V gene data show CDR1 as LGHNA and CDR2 as YSLEER. This CDR3 spans 17 amino acids.

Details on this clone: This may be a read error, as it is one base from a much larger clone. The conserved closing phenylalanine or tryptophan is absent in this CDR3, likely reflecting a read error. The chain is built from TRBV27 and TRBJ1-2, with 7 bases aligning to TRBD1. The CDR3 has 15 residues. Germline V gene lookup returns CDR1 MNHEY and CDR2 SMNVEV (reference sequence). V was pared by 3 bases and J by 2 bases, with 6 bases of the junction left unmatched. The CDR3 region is CASSLRDSSNYGYTL. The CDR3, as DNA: TGTGCCAGCAGTTTGAGGGACAGCTCCAACTATGGCTACACCCTC.

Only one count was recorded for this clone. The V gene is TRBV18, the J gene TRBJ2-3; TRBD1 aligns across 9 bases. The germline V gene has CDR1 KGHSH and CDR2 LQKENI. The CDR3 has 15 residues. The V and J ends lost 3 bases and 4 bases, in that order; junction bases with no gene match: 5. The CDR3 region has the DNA TGTGCCAGCTCACCGGGGACAGGGAATGCAGATACGCAGTATTTT. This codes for CASSPGTGNADTQYF.

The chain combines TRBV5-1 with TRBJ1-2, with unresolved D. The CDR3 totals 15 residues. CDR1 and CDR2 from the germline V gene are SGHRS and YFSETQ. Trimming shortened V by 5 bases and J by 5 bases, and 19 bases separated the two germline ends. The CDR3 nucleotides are TGCGCCAGCAGGAAGAGTCAAGAAAAAGGATATGGCTACACCTTC. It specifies CASRKSQEKGYGYTF.

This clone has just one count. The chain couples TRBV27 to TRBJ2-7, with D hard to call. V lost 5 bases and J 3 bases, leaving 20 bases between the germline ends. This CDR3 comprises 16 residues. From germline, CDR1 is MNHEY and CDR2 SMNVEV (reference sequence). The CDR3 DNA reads TGTGCCAGCAGTCCCCGTACAAGTTTTCAATTCTACGAGCAGTACTTC. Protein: CASSPRTSFQFYEQYF.

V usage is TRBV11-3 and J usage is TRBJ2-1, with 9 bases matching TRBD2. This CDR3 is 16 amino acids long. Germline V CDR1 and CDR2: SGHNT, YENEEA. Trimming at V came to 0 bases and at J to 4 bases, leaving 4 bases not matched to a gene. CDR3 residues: CASSLDRLAEYNEQFF. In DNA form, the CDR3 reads TGTGCCAGCAGCTTAGATCGACTAGCGGAGTACAATGAGCAGTTCTTC.

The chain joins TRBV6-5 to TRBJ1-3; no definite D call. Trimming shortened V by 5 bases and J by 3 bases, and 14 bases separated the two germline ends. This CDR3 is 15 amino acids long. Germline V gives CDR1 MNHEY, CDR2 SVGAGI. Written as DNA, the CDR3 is TGTGCCAGCAGTCAGCCAACGCCTCTTGGAAACACCATATATTTT. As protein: CASSQPTPLGNTIYF.

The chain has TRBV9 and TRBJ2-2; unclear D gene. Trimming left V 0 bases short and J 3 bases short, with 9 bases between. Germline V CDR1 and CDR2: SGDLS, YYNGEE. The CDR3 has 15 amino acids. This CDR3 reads CASSVERPDTGELFF. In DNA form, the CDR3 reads TGTGCCAGCAGCGTAGAGAGGCCGGACACCGGGGAGCTGTTTTTT.

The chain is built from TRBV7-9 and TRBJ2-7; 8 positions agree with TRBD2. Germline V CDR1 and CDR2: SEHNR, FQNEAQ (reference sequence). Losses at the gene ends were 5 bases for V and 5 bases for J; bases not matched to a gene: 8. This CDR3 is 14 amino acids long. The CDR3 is CASSLSGALDEQYF. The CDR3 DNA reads TGTGCCAGCAGCCTTAGCGGGGCTCTGGACGAGCAGTACTTC. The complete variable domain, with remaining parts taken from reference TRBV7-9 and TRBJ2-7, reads DTGVSQNPRHKITKRGQNVTFRCDPISEHNRLYWYRQTLGQGPEFLTYFQNEAQLEKSRLLSDRFSAERPKGSFSTLEIQRTEQGDSAMYLCASSLSGALDEQYFGPGTRLTVT.

The DNA of the CDR3 is TGTGCCAGCTCACCAATGGACAGGGAAAACATTCAGTACTTC. Its protein is CASSPMDRENIQYF. The chain combines TRBV18 with TRBJ2-4, with TRBD1 identical over 8 bases. Germline V gene data show CDR1 as KGHSH and CDR2 as LQKENI. The CDR3 runs 14 residues. Germline trimming cut 2 bases from V and 5 bases from J; bases unmatched to any gene: 2.

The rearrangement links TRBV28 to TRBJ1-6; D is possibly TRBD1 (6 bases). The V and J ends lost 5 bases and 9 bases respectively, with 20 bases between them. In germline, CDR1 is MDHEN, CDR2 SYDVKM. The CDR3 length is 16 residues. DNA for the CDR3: TGTGCCAGCAGTCCCTTAGGAGGGGGAAGAAGTTCACCCCTCCACTTT. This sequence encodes CASSPLGGGRSSPLHF.

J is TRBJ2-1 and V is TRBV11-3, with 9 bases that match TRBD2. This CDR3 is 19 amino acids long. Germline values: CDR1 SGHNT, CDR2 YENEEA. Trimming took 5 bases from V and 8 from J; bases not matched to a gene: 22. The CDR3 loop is CASSTLRVLAGPTKDEQFF. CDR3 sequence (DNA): TGTGCCAGCAGCACCCTACGGGTCCTAGCGGGACCCACTAAGGATGAGCAGTTCTTC. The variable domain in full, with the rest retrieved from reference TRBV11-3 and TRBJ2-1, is EAGVVQSPRYKIIEKKQPVAFWCNPISGHNTLYWYLQNLGQGPELLIRYENEEAVDDSQLPKDRFSAERLKGVDSTLKIQPAELGDSAVYLCASSTLRVLAGPTKDEQFFGPGTRLTVL.

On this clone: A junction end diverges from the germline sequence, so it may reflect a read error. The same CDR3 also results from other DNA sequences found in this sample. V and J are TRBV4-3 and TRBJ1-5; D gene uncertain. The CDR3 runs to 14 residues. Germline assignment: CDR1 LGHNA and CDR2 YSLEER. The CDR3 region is CASSLRGRDQPQHF. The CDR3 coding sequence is TGCGCCAGCAGCCTTCGGGGAAGGGATCAGCCTCAGCATTTT.

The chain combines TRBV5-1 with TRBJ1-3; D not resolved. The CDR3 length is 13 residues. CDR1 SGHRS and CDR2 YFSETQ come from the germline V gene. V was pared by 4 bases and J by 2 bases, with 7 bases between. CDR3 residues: CASSPDPGNTIYF. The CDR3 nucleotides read TGCGCCAGCAGCCCCGACCCTGGAAACACCATATATTTT. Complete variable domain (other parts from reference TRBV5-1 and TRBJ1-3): KAGVTQTPRYLIKTRGQQVTLSCSPISGHRSVSWYQQTPGQGLQFLFEYFSETQRNKGNFPGRFSGRQFSNSRSEMNVSTLELGDSALYLCASSPDPGNTIYFGEGSWLTVV.

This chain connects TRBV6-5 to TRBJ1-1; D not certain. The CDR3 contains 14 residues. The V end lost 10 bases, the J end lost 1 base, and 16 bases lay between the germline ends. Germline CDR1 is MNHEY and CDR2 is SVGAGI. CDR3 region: CATMNKQKNTEAFF. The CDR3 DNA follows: TGTGCCACGATGAATAAACAGAAGAACACTGAAGCTTTCTTT.

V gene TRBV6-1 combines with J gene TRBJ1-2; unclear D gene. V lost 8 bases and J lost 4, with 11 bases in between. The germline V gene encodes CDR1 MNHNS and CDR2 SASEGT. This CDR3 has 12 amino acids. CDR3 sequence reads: CASSLDGYGYTF. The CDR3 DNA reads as TGTGCCAGCTCTTTGGACGGCTATGGCTACACCTTC.

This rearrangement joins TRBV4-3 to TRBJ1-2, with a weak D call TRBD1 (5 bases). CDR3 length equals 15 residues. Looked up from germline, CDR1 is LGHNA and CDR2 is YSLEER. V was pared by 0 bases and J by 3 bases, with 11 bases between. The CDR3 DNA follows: TGCGCCAGCAGCCAAGATGTGGGGCTAGACTATGGCTACACCTTC. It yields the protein CASSQDVGLDYGYTF.

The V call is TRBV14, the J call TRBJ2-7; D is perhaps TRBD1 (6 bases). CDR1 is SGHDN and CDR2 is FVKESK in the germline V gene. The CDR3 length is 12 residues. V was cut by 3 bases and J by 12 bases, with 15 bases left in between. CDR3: CASSQSRQALYF. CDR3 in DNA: TGTGCCAGCAGCCAGTCCCGACAGGCACTGTACTTC.

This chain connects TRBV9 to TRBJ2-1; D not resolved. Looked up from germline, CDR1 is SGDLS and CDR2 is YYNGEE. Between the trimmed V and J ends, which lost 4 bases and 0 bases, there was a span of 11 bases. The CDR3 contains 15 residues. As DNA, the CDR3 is TGTGCCAGCAGCAAGAATGGCGGCTCCTACAATGAGCAGTTCTTC. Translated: CASSKNGGSYNEQFF.